This T cell receptor (beta chain) originates from a study of blood T cell repertoires in COVID-19 (TCRdb year 2020). Background on the whole study: The collaborator samples originated in the United States, Italy and Spain and spanned the acute and convalescent phases of COVID-19. The prospective study material was composed of cDNA or gDNA derived from T cells, B-cell-depleted T cells, or PBMCs. Subjects who had been exposed to COVID-19, were actively infected with it, or had recovered from it provided the deeply sampled blood TCRbeta repertoires that made up the dataset. A freely available public database, intended as a resource for researchers studying the immune response to SARS-CoV-2, is where the repertoires were released. Samples were obtained from the ongoing ImmuneRACE study (first 160 participants) and from about 1,300 subjects provided by 6 global collaborators. A de-identified subject ID, COVID-19 status, age in years and sex were almost always included in the sample metadata. Where available, HLA class I and class II types were taken from metadata supplied by the sample provider and were not determined by assay-based typing.

The study at large found these results: Clinical and demographic metadata were provided uncurated, with the amount varying by source and participant.

In Seattle, one collaborating source enrolled patients while the infection was active and tracked those patients longitudinally over the course of disease. Each collaborating institution followed its own protocols to collect whole blood in K2EDTA tubes. For TCRbeta analysis, collaborators shipped samples in one of three forms: frozen whole blood, isolated PBMCs, or DNA extracted from either of those sample types. The cysteine opens and the phenylalanine closes a CDR3 of 11 amino acids. Only CDR3 DNA is held: 33 bases, read in frame from base 1. The germline V gene (reference sequence) gives CDR1 as DFQATT and CDR2 as SNEGSKA. V drops 6 bases and J drops 0 bases, leaving 4 bases in between. As concerns this clone: The clone's antigen remains unknown. Per-base qualities were not stored, and no clone one base away is much larger. The sample carries other DNA sequences with the same CDR3.

The immunoSEQ Assay, a bias-controlled multiplex PCR, was used to amplify TCRbeta CDR3 regions from genomic DNA. The original methods were these. The number of nucleated cells in each sample was estimated from the amplification of reference gene primers within the assay. To quantify the absolute abundance of each unique TCRbeta CDR3 rearrangement, sequence reads were collapsed and filtered. For each sample, productive Simpson clonality was calculated as the square root of Simpson's diversity index over productive rearrangements. Here the immuneACCESS table is served through TCRdb, limited to in-frame sequences with V and J called. Missing clones are a known gap in these copies; in checked studies unresolved V genes cover under half, and the rest lacks a known reason. That table furnishes V, J and clone size, whereas the DNA furnished D and trimming. The sample profile shows some 200,000 clones; 70% to 90% of them were found once. The ten most abundant clones make up roughly 19% of the sample.

This TCR came from a man aged 50-59 years with COVID-19, enrolled during active disease. The chain couples TRBV20-1 to TRBJ2-3; the D gene remains uncertain. The sequencing input was peripheral blood. The base sequence is TGCAGTGCCTATAGCACAGATACGCAGTATTTT. Translation gives CSAYSTDTQYF.